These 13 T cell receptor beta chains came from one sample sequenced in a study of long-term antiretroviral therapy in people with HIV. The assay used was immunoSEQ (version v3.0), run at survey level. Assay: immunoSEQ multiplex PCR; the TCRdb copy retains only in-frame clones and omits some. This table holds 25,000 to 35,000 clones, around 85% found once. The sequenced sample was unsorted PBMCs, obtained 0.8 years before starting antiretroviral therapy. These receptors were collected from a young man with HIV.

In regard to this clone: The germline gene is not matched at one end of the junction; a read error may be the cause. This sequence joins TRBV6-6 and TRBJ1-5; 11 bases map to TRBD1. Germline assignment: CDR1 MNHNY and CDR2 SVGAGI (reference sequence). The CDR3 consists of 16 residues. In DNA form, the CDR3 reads TGTGCCAGCAGTTCTCAGAGGACAGGGGGCAACCAGCCCCAGCATTTT. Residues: CASSSQRTGGNQPQHF.

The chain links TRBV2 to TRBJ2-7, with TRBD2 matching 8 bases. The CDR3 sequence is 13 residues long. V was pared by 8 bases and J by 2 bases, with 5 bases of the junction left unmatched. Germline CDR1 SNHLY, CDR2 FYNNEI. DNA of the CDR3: TGTGCCAGCCGACGGGAGGGCCCCTACGAGCAGTACTTC. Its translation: CASRREGPYEQYF.

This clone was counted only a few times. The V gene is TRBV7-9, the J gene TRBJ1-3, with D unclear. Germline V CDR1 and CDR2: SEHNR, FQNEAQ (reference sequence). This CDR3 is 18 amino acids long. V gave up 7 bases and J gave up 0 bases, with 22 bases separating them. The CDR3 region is CASNNLGTAKVSGNTIYF. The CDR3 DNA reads TGTGCCAGCAACAACCTCGGTACAGCGAAGGTCTCTGGAAACACCATATATTTT.

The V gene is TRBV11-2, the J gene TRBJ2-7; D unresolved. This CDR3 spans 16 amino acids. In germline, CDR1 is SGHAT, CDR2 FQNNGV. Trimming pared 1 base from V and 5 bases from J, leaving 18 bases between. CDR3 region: CASSLAQDRPRDEQYF. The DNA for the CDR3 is TGTGCCAGCAGCTTAGCTCAGGACCGCCCTCGAGACGAGCAGTACTTC.

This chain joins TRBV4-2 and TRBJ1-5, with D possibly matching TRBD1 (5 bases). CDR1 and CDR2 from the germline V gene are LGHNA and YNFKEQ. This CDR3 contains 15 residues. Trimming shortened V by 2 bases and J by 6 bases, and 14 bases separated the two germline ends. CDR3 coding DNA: TGTGCCAGCAGCCAAATCGGGCAAAGGGGTCAGCCCCAGCATTTT. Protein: CASSQIGQRGQPQHF.

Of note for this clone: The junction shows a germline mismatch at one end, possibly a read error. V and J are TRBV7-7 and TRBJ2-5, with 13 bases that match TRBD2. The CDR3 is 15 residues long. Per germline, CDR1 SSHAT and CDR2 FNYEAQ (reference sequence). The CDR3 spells CASSRGLAGQETQYF. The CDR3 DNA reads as TGTGCTAGCAGCCGGGGACTAGCGGGGCAAGAGACCCAGTACTTC.

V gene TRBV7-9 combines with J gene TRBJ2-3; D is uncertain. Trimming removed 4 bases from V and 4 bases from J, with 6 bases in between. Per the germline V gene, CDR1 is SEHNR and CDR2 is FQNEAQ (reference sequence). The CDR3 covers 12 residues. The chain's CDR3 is CASSSYADTQYF. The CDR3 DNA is TGTGCCAGCAGCTCGTATGCAGATACGCAGTATTTT.

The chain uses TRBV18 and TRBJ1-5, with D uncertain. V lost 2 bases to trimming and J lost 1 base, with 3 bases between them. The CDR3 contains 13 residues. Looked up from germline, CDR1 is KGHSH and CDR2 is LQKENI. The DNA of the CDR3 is TGTGCCAGCTCACCAGGGAGCAATCAGCCCCAGCATTTT. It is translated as CASSPGSNQPQHF.

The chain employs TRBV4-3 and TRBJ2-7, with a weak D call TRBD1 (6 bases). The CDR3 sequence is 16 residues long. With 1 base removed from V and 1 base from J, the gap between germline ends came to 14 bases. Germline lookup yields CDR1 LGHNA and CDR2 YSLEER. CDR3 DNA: TGCGCCAGCAGCCAAGGTTGGGGGCTCCCATCCTACGAGCAGTACTTC. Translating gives CASSQGWGLPSYEQYF.

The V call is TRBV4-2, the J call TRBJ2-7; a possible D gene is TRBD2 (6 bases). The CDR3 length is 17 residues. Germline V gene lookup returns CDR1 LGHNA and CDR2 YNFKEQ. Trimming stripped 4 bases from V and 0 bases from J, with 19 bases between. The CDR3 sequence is CASSPLLGGETSYEQYF. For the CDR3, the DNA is TGTGCCAGCAGCCCCCTCCTGGGCGGGGAGACCTCCTACGAGCAGTACTTC.

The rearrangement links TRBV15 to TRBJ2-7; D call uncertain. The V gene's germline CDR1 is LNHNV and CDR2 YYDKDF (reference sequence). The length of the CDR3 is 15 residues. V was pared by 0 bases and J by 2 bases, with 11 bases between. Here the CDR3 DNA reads TGTGCCACCAGCAGAGAGGCTAACCGACCCTACGAGCAGTACTTC. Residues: CATSREANRPYEQYF.

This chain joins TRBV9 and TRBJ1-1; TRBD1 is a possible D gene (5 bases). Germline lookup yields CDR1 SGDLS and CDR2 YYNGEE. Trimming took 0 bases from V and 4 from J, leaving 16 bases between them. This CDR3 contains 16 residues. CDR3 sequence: CASSVGGDGLATEAFF. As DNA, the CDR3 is TGTGCCAGCAGCGTAGGGGGGGATGGCTTGGCCACTGAAGCTTTCTTT.

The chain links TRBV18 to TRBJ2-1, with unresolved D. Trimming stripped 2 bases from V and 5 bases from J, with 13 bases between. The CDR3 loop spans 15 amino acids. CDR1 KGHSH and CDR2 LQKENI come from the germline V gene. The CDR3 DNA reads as TGTGCCAGCTCACCAGGGCGGAGATCGGACAATGAGCAGTTCTTC. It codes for CASSPGRRSDNEQFF.